This TCR beta chain originates from a study of patients and donors after allogeneic stem cell transplantation. One entry per CDR3 protein results from TCRdb running MiXCR on the RT-PCR reads. The sample holds approximately 140,000 distinct CDR3 sequences; over 30% are singletons and the top ten take less than 60%. The CDR3 length is 16 residues. The ends were cut back, 6 bases at V and 1 base at J, with 17 bases in the middle. The receptor comes from a human donor who was either an allogeneic HSCT recipient or a stem cell or donor lymphocyte infusion donor (not recorded which). It is not recorded whose cells these are; they may come from a transplant donor. Input material: blood, either unsorted or a sorted T cell fraction (not recorded which). J is TRBJ2-3 and V is TRBV12-3 or TRBV12-4; no firm D call. In DNA, the CDR3 is TGTGCCAGCAGCCCACCAGACGGTGAGGGCACAGATACGCAGTATTTT. Amino acid sequence: CASSPPDGEGTDTQYF.